This T cell receptor beta chain was captured in a study of T-cell reconstitution after alpha-beta-depleted transplantation in children. The CDR3 sequence is 12 residues long. The V end lost 4 bases, the J end lost 8 bases, and 9 bases lay between the germline ends. CDR1 SGHKS and CDR2 YYEKEE come from the germline V gene (reference sequence). This clonotype was seen more than once but under ten times. A TCRbeta library incorporating unique molecular identifiers was prepared. TCRdb redid the calling of the PCR reads with MiXCR, one entry per CDR3 protein. The sample records about 640,000 distinct CDR3 sequences, approximately 17% being singletons.

V and J are TRBV5-5 and TRBJ1-4, with D unclear. Source: PBMCs from the stem cell graft donor, taken from the stem cell graft. This sequence originates from a human donor who donated a stem cell graft to a child with acute myeloid leukemia. This CDR3 reads CASSRRFEKLFF. CDR3 in DNA: TGTGCCAGCAGCCGGCGGTTCGAAAAACTGTTTTTT.